Sequencing of this T cell receptor beta chain was carried out in a study of T-cell reconstitution after alpha-beta-depleted transplantation in children. This clonotype was counted a few times. V trimming: 4 bases; J trimming: 6 bases; junction bases outside the gene matches: 2. The CDR3 has 13 amino acids. Germline V CDR1 and CDR2: SGHNT, YENEEA. Unique molecular identifiers were incorporated into the prepared TCRbeta library. Each CDR3 protein is one row after TCRdb ran MiXCR on the PCR reads. This repertoire shows roughly 180,000 distinct CDR3 sequences, roughly 14% found once; its top ten account for less than 15%.

The starting material was PBMCs from the stem cell graft donor, obtained from the stem cell graft. V is TRBV11-3 and J is TRBJ2-7; 11 nucleotides match TRBD1. The sequence was obtained from a human donor who donated a stem cell graft to a child with acute lymphoblastic leukemia. DNA for the CDR3: TGTGCCAGCAGCTCGGGACAGGGGGTCGAGCAGTACTTC. Translated, it gives CASSSGQGVEQYF.